The entry that follows covers one TCR beta chain sequence. This clone was seen only once. The clone's antigen remains unknown. Qualities for individual bases were not recorded, and no much larger clone is one base off. V lost 6 bases and J lost 3 bases; the stretch between them is 12 bases long. The CDR3 has 13 amino acids, counting the end cysteine and phenylalanine. Only the CDR3 DNA stays, 39 bases, in frame from base 1. Taken from the germline V gene, the CDR1 and CDR2 loops are KGHSH and LQKENI. The record originates from a study of a mutant IDH1 vaccine in newly diagnosed glioma (TCRdb year 2021). Regarding the complete study: Patients were given eight vaccinations, in weeks 1, 3, 5, 7, 11, 15, 19 and 23, which matched visits V03 through V10. Vaccination started 4-6 weeks after radiotherapy alone, or was given together with temozolomide cycles in the groups whose treatment included chemotherapy. Of the 32 patients who were treated, approximately 60% were male and 37.5% were female, and the mean age was around 43 years. Prior to enrollment, patients had been given standard therapy consisting of radiotherapy alone, temozolomide alone, or radiochemotherapy with temozolomide, with the combination given to most patients. Peripheral blood was collected at six visits: V03 (baseline), V05, V07, V10, V12 and V13. For exploratory analyses, 25 to 30 treated patients had longitudinal TCRB deep sequencing done wherever samples were available. Results the study describes overall, beyond this receptor: Availability determined which PBMC samples were chosen for TCRB deep sequencing. No apparent relationship was observed between pseudoprogression and alterations in the top peripheral T cell clonotypes detected by TCRB sequencing. Immune responses induced by the vaccine were seen in approximately 93% of patients across multiple MHC alleles. According to the authors, sample limitations meant that analyses of patient blood samples could not be reproduced.

Library creation used the immunoSEQ multiplex PCR assay. Following the manufacturer's protocol, the hsTCRB Kit was used to amplify rearranged TCR beta chain sequences. An Illumina MiSeq was used to sequence the TCRB libraries. The original pipeline was this. Demultiplexing, trimming and gene mapping were performed with the kit vendor's proprietary platform. The source is immuneACCESS, and TCRdb retained only in-frame sequences with V and J called. Part of the clones is not carried over; for the studies checked, unresolved V genes explain less than half of this, and the remainder is unexplained. V, J and clone size are those of that table, while D and trimming were read from the DNA. The sample table holds about 77,000 clones, of which around 85% were seen once. 0.77% of the sample is in the top ten clones. This sample's time point label indicates: week 23, last vaccination. Each vaccine dose was 300 ug of a 20-mer mutant IDH1 peptide in Montanide, given subcutaneously with topical imiquimod. The donors had newly diagnosed IDH1-mutant astrocytomas of WHO grade 3 or 4 that showed loss of nuclear ATRX. The samples were drawn from NOA16, a multicentre, single-arm, open-label phase I trial in Germany that tested a mutant IDH1 peptide vaccine in humans for the first time. Genomic DNA for TCRB sequencing was extracted from EDTA blood using the DNeasy Blood and Tissue Kit.

The sequence derives from a woman in her 50s with glioma. Source: PBMCs, taken from a glioma patient whose treatment included an IDH1 peptide vaccine. This chain joins TRBV18 to TRBJ2-7; the D gene is tentatively TRBD1 or TRBD2, each matching 5 bases. CDR3 region: CASSPGSGYEQYF. The nucleotides are TGTGCCAGCTCCCCAGGGAGCGGCTACGAGCAGTACTTC.